This T cell receptor (beta chain) was identified in a study of T cells in Graves' hyperthyroidism and ophthalmopathy (dated by TCRdb to about 2019). About the investigation overall: Peripheral blood was sampled at the time of initial diagnosis, prior to any treatment. Prospective prediction of ophthalmopathy was tested in an independent validation cohort consisting of 18 to 20 hyperthyroidism patients and over 15 patients who later progressed to ophthalmopathy. The 85 to 100 discovery patients were divided at random into training and test sets in a 7:3 ratio. To identify distinguishing TCR V-J signatures, a discovery cohort of 95 to 100 patients was used, comprising under 45 with Graves' ophthalmopathy and some 60 with stable Graves' hyperthyroidism. The paper describes TCR Vbeta CDR3 sequencing of 135 peripheral blood samples, made up of 43 ophthalmopathy patients, roughly 75 hyperthyroidism patients and about 17 progressor patients. Once sampling was done, hyperthyroidism patients were given methimazole at a starting dose of 30 mg daily, whereas ophthalmopathy patients were given high-dose intravenous methylprednisolone. In addition, the study compared T-cell repertoires in thyroid tissue and in blood from about six Graves' hyperthyroidism patients. What the work shows at the level of the full study, not this receptor alone: A model built on a 13 V-J signature distinguished ophthalmopathy from stable hyperthyroidism, reaching over 85% sensitivity and under 84% specificity in cross-validation and 80%/75% in testing. In validation, the model predicted progression to ophthalmopathy a median of approximately 6.6 months before onset, with 65% to 71% sensitivity and 72.22% specificity. No statistical method was used to set the sample size in advance, and investigators knew the group allocation. Most expanded thyroid clonotypes (frequency above 0.001) were also detected in blood, a finding suggesting that blood repertoires may reflect thyroid immune responses.

Including the terminal cysteine and phenylalanine, the CDR3 comprises 14 residues. Only CDR3 DNA is held: 42 bases, read in frame from base 1. V and J are truncated by 6 bases and 7 bases respectively, leaving an intervening sequence of 15 bases. Based on the germline V gene, the CDR1 and CDR2 sequences are KGHDR and SFDVKD. Stable Graves' hyperthyroidism was defined as the absence of progression to ophthalmopathy over 18 months of follow-up. Hyperthyroidism patients were aged 18 to 65 years and newly diagnosed, with disease duration of less than 2 months. Any patient with an uncontrolled infection, another autoimmune disease, pregnancy or lactation was excluded. Diagnoses were established on the basis of clinical symptoms, serum thyroxine and TRAb, thyroid ultrasound, and orbital computed tomography. PBMCs were separated from 10 ml of fresh peripheral blood using Ficoll-Paque density gradient centrifugation. Total RNA was extracted using Trizol reagent, and RNA quality was assessed on an Agilent 2100 Bioanalyzer.

The TCR beta CDR3 regions were amplified from the RNA transcripts. A first-round RT-PCR of the TCR CDR3 used the HTBI primer set with the Qiagen OneStep RT-PCR kit. The libraries were constructed in a second round of multiplex PCR and then size-selected and purified. Libraries were sequenced paired-end with 100 bp reads on an Illumina HiSeq2000. The source study handled its data this way. Raw data were processed with SOAPnuke, discarding reads with adapters, uncalled bases, mean Phred below 15, or no exact constant-primer or identifier match. COPE v1.2.5 was used to merge the high-quality paired reads, and each unique nucleotide sequence was defined as a clonotype. Clonotypes were aligned to IMGT TRBV, TRBD and TRBJ reference segments using MiTCR v1.1. The analysis included only V-J combinations with a frequency above 0.0001, which together covered over 98% of the repertoires. The TCS score was defined as F50 (clonal expansion) divided by E x V (chaos), with BLOSUM62-based TCRdist calculated between CDR3 peptides within each V-J. Welch's t-statistics and random forest reduced roughly 530 V-J features to 13, which were used in a naive Bayes classifier (R e1071). TCRdb took the public reads, trimmed them with fastp at Q25, ran MiXCR for clone calling and kept in-frame beta chains. Each CDR3 protein appears once, grouped with its most common genes and DNA. These V and J calls rely on TCRdb rather than the paper's analysis. The sample includes hundreds of thousands of distinct CDR3 sequences, with roughly 18% observed a single time. The ten biggest clones cover around 43% of the sample.

At least ten counts were recorded for this clonotype. Its specific antigen is unknown. It has no much larger one-base neighbor in the sample; base qualities were not kept. Sample: blood. The sequence derives from a man aged 35 to 55 with Graves' hyperthyroidism. The sequence is built from TRBV24-1 and TRBJ2-4, and possibly TRBD2, on 7 matching bases. The nucleotide sequence reads as follows: TGTGCCACCAGTTCAGGTGGGGGGGCGAACATTCAGTACTTC. Translated, it reads CATSSGGGANIQYF.